What follows are 24 T cell receptor beta chains derived from one specimen sequenced in a study of blood T cell repertoires in COVID-19. Some clones are missing from TCRdb's copy, which holds only in-frame ones; the method was immunoSEQ multiplex PCR. The table shows over 80,000 clones, with about 80% occurring only once. The sequenced sample was peripheral blood. Receptors originate from a woman between 50 and 59 years old with acute or convalescent COVID-19.

The V gene is TRBV4-1, the J gene TRBJ2-1; the match to TRBD2 covers 9 bases. V shed 1 base and J 4 bases; nucleotides not matched to a gene: 5. This CDR3 spans 16 amino acids. In germline, CDR1 is MGHRA, CDR2 YSYEKL. The CDR3 is CASSQGRGGEYNEQFF. The CDR3 DNA reads TGCGCCAGCAGCCAAGGGCGGGGGGGCGAGTACAATGAGCAGTTCTTC.

The gene calls are TRBV19 and TRBJ1-1; 7 positions agree with TRBD1. The CDR3 runs to 17 residues. From germline, CDR1 is LNHDA and CDR2 SQIVND (reference sequence). J gave up 1 base and V 7 bases, and 15 bases lay outside the gene matches. CDR3 DNA: TGTGCCAGTACCTCAGGAGGAATAGGGGGCGCGAACACTGAAGCTTTCTTT. It is translated as CASTSGGIGGANTEAFF.

The chain uses TRBV19 and TRBJ1-2, with 11 bases aligning to TRBD1. The trim removed 4 bases at V and 3 bases at J, leaving 4 bases unmatched. This CDR3 spans 15 amino acids. Germline V gene sequence: CDR1 LNHDA, CDR2 SQIVND (reference sequence). The CDR3 DNA is TGTGCCAGTAGTAGCGGACAGGGGGCGTACTATGGCTACACCTTC. This codes for CASSSGQGAYYGYTF. The full variable domain, its missing parts supplied by reference TRBV19 and TRBJ1-2, is DGGITQSPKYLFRKEGQNVTLSCEQNLNHDAMYWYRQDPGQGLRLIYYSQIVNDFQKGDIAEGYSVSREKKESFPLTVTSAQKNPTAFYLCASSSGQGAYYGYTFGSGTRLTVV.

This clone was recorded a few times. The chain employs TRBV6-5 and TRBJ1-1; no reliable D call. V was pared by 6 bases and J by 0 bases, with 14 bases between. The germline V gene encodes CDR1 MNHEY and CDR2 SVGAGI. The CDR3 covers 15 residues. The CDR3 nucleotides are TGTGCCAGCAGACGGATGGGCCAGTTGAACACTGAAGCTTTCTTT. Residues: CASRRMGQLNTEAFF.

V is TRBV7-2 and J is TRBJ2-6; 9 positions agree with TRBD2. The CDR3 has 18 residues. The junction had 6 bases not matched to a gene; V was cut back by 1 base and J by 2 bases. Germline CDR1 SGHTA, CDR2 FQGNSA. The CDR3 DNA sequence: TGTGCCAGCAGCTTAGGTGGCGGGGGGGCAACTGGGGCCAACGTCCTGACTTTC. It encodes CASSLGGGGATGANVLTF.

This clone came up a few times. The chain has TRBV2 and TRBJ2-3, with TRBD2 identical over 11 bases. The CDR3 loop spans 15 amino acids. The germline CDR1 and CDR2 sequences are SNHLY and FYNNEI. With 5 bases clipped from V and 2 bases from J, the junction kept 3 bases outside the gene matches. CDR3 nucleotides: TGTGCCAGCAGTCCGACTAGCGGGGACACAGATACGCAGTATTTT. Protein: CASSPTSGDTDTQYF.

V and J are TRBV5-1 and TRBJ1-6; 7 bases agree with TRBD1. Trimming took 4 bases from V and 9 from J; bases not matched to a gene: 13. Germline V CDR1 and CDR2: SGHRS, YFSETQ. CDR3 length: 16 residues. In DNA, the CDR3 is TGCGCCAGCAGCCCCGGTCTGACAGGGACGGGTTCACCCCTCCACTTT. It codes for CASSPGLTGTGSPLHF.

The chain is built from TRBV3-1 (or the pseudogene TRBV3-2) and TRBJ1-1; a weak D match, TRBD1 (5 bases). Germline CDR1 and CDR2: LGHDT and YNNKEL (reference sequence). V was clipped by 8 bases and J by 5 bases, with 15 bases between them. The CDR3 length is 13 residues. CDR3 sequence reads: CASGRGSKTEAFF. Written as DNA, the CDR3 is TGTGCCAGCGGGAGGGGCTCGAAAACTGAAGCTTTCTTT.

The rearrangement links TRBV6-6 to TRBJ2-7; the match to TRBD1 covers 11 bases. V was clipped by 10 bases and J by 2 bases; unmatched bases: 4. The germline V gene encodes CDR1 MNHNY and CDR2 SVGAGI (reference sequence). The CDR3 contains 13 residues. CDR3 sequence: CAISGQGAYEQYF. DNA of the CDR3: TGTGCCATCTCGGGACAGGGGGCCTACGAGCAGTACTTC.

The rearrangement links TRBV21-1 to TRBJ1-6; the table calls TRBD1, which could not be checked here. TRBV21-1 counts as a pseudogene. The CDR3 loop spans 15 amino acids. CDR3 sequence reads: CASCKADSVLSPLHF. CDR3 coding DNA: TGTGCCAGCTGTAAAGCCGACAGCGTGCTTTCACCCCTCCACTTT.

The sample holds a few counts of this clone. The chain employs TRBV2 and TRBJ2-3, with 11 bases identical to TRBD2. This CDR3 comprises 15 residues. Germline V CDR1 and CDR2: SNHLY, FYNNEI. V shed 2 bases, J shed 3 bases, and the junction held 1 base outside the gene matches. In nucleotides, the CDR3 is TGTGCCAGCAGTGAACTAGCGGGGGGAACAGATACGCAGTATTTT. Its translation is CASSELAGGTDTQYF.

The V call is TRBV28, the J call TRBJ2-5; TRBD2 is a possible D gene (5 bases). The CDR3 has 15 amino acids. CDR1 and CDR2 from the germline V gene are MDHEN and SYDVKM. V was clipped by 5 bases and J by 6 bases, with 19 bases between them. The CDR3 DNA is TGTGCCAGCAGTCCCTCCCAGGTCGGGGAACAGACCCAGTACTTC. Its protein is CASSPSQVGEQTQYF.

The gene calls are TRBV28 and TRBJ1-2; D is unclear. This CDR3 is built from 13 residues. Germline V lookup: CDR1 MDHEN, CDR2 SYDVKM. Trimming took off 3 bases at V and 4 bases at J, with 9 bases between the two ends. CDR3 DNA: TGTGCCAGCAGTTTGGTGGGAGGCTATGGCTACACCTTC. This translates into CASSLVGGYGYTF.

The rearrangement uses TRBV6-6 and TRBJ1-5, with 8 bases aligning to TRBD1. Trimming removed 5 bases from V and 1 base from J; junction bases left unmatched: 4. CDR1 is MNHNY and CDR2 is SVGAGI in the germline V gene (reference sequence). The CDR3 is 15 amino acids. The CDR3 loop reads CASSHRGLSNQPQHF. The CDR3 bases are TGTGCCAGCAGTCACAGGGGGTTGAGCAATCAGCCCCAGCATTTT.

V usage is TRBV27 and J usage is TRBJ2-7; 7 positions match TRBD1. The junction had 1 base not matched to a gene; V was cut back by 4 bases and J by 1 base. In germline, CDR1 is MNHEY, CDR2 SMNVEV (reference sequence). This CDR3 region has 13 residues. CDR3 sequence (DNA): TGTGCCAGCAGTTGGGGACAGTCCTACGAGCAGTACTTC. This translates into CASSWGQSYEQYF.

As for this clone: The sample contains more than one DNA sequence encoding this CDR3. V is TRBV6-5 and J is TRBJ2-3; 13 bases are a match to TRBD2. The ends lost 4 bases at V and 4 bases at J; junction bases unmatched: 2. Germline-derived CDR1 and CDR2 are MNHEY and SVGAGI. This CDR3 spans 15 amino acids. This CDR3 is CASSLTSGGADTQYF. Written as DNA, the CDR3 is TGTGCCAGCAGTTTAACTAGCGGGGGGGCAGATACGCAGTATTTT.

This sequence joins TRBV19 and TRBJ2-5, with D tentatively TRBD1 (6 bases). This CDR3 has 15 residues. Trimming cost V 3 bases and J 5 bases, with 16 bases left between them. Looked up from germline, CDR1 is LNHDA and CDR2 is SQIVND (reference sequence). Written as DNA, the CDR3 is TGTGCCAGTAGTATTGACCGCAGGGGCCGGGAGACCCAGTACTTC. Translating it yields CASSIDRRGRETQYF.

This chain connects TRBV6-5 to TRBJ1-1, with D tentatively TRBD1 (6 bases). The ends were cut back, 11 bases at V and 0 bases at J, with 16 bases in the middle. Germline V gives CDR1 MNHEY, CDR2 SVGAGI. This CDR3 contains 14 residues. The CDR3 loop reads CAAGAGRLNTEAFF. DNA of the CDR3: TGTGCCGCAGGGGCAGGCAGATTGAACACTGAAGCTTTCTTT.

This rearrangement joins TRBV28 to TRBJ1-5; TRBD1 matches at 7 bases. The CDR3 is 14 residues long. V was pared by 7 bases and J by 3 bases, with 6 bases of the junction left unmatched. Germline loops: CDR1 MDHEN, CDR2 SYDVKM. CDR3 DNA sequence: TGTGCCAGCACCCCAGGGGGGTTCAATCAGCCCCAGCATTTT. Translating it yields CASTPGGFNQPQHF.

The rearrangement links TRBV9 to TRBJ1-3; 7 bases line up with TRBD1. The ends lost 3 bases at V and 1 base at J; junction bases unmatched: 4. The CDR3 spans 15 residues. The V gene's germline CDR1 is SGDLS and CDR2 YYNGEE. CDR3 in amino acids: CASSEQTGSGNTIYF. Written as DNA, the CDR3 is TGTGCCAGCAGCGAACAGACAGGGTCTGGAAACACCATATATTTT. The full variable domain, its missing parts supplied by reference TRBV9 and TRBJ1-3, is DSGVTQTPKHLITATGQRVTLRCSPRSGDLSVYWYQQSLDQGLQFLIQYYNGEERAKGNILERFSAQQFPDLHSELNLSSLELGDSALYFCASSEQTGSGNTIYFGEGSWLTVV.

The chain carries TRBV10-3 and TRBJ2-7, with D unclear. The CDR3 loop spans 13 amino acids. V was shortened by 3 bases and J by 2 bases, with 8 bases between the two germline ends. Per the germline V gene, CDR1 is ENHRY and CDR2 is SYGVKD. The CDR3 loop reads CAISDQITYEQYF. The CDR3 DNA reads TGTGCCATCAGTGACCAGATAACCTACGAGCAGTACTTC.

The chain uses TRBV30 and TRBJ1-1; 7 nucleotides line up with TRBD1. Trimming cost V 3 bases and J 0 bases; bases outside gene matches: 7. CDR1 is GTSNPN, CDR2 SVGIG, per germline (reference sequence). CDR3 length: 15 residues. The CDR3: CAWSRGTAMNTEAFF. Here the CDR3 DNA reads TGTGCCTGGAGCCGCGGGACAGCTATGAACACTGAAGCTTTCTTT.

The chain joins TRBV3-1 (or the pseudogene TRBV3-2) to TRBJ1-6; possible D gene TRBD1, 5 bases. CDR3 length equals 12 residues. Trimming removed 4 bases from V and 16 bases from J, with 14 bases in between. CDR1 is LGHDT, CDR2 YNNKEL, per germline (reference sequence). CDR3 in DNA: TGTGCCAGCAGCCGAGCCACGACAGCACTCCACTTT. Protein sequence: CASSRATTALHF.

CDR3 coding DNA: TGTGCCAGCAGTTTATCAGGGATTTCACCCCTCCACTTT. Amino acids: CASSLSGISPLHF. The chain links TRBV12-3 or TRBV12-4 to TRBJ1-6, with D perhaps matching TRBD1 (5 bases). The V gene lost 2 bases and the J gene lost 9 bases, with 8 bases spanning the gap. This CDR3 contains 13 residues.